These 17 T cell receptor beta chains came from one sample sequenced in a study of blood T cell repertoires in COVID-19. Profiled with immunoSEQ multiplex PCR; TCRdb holds only in-frame clones, not every one. The sample records about 300,000 clones, around 91% being singletons. Sequencing was performed on PBMCs or T cells enriched from blood (not recorded which). These receptors were collected from a woman younger than 30 with acute COVID-19.

The J gene is TRBJ1-2, the V gene TRBV25-1; D not certain. V gave up 5 bases and J gave up 5 bases, with 15 bases separating them. The CDR3 spans 14 residues. Per the germline V gene, CDR1 is MGHDK and CDR2 is SYGVNS. Here the CDR3 reads CASSPRRETYGYTF. The CDR3 region has the DNA TGTGCCAGCAGTCCAAGGAGGGAGACTTATGGCTACACCTTC.

The V gene is TRBV6-1, the J gene TRBJ2-7; a weak D match, TRBD2 (5 bases). The CDR3 length is 13 residues. V lost 3 bases and J lost 6, with 12 bases in between. Looked up from germline, CDR1 is MNHNS and CDR2 is SASEGT. The CDR3 loop reads CASSERVVGEQYF. CDR3 sequence (DNA): TGTGCCAGCAGTGAGAGGGTAGTGGGCGAGCAGTACTTC.

The CDR3: CASSVSRDGNTIYF. CDR3 DNA: TGTGCCAGCAGCGTATCCAGGGATGGAAACACCATATATTTT. The chain recombines TRBV9 with TRBJ1-3; D is perhaps TRBD1 (5 bases). V lost 1 base and J lost 3, with 8 bases in between. There are 14 residues in the CDR3. Germline assignment: CDR1 SGDLS and CDR2 YYNGEE.

This clone has a count of ten or more. The chain couples TRBV6-5 to TRBJ2-7; TRBD2 might be the D (5 bases). CDR1 MNHEY and CDR2 SVGAGI come from the germline V gene. CDR3 size: 14 residues. V shed 5 bases and J shed 3 bases, with 14 bases lying between them. CDR3 sequence (DNA): TGTGCCAGCAGTCCGCTAGCCACCAACTACGAGCAGTACTTC. Translation: CASSPLATNYEQYF.

The chain couples TRBV5-4 to TRBJ2-4, with D possibly matching TRBD1 (5 bases). The V gene lost 4 bases and the J gene lost 6 bases, with 20 bases spanning the gap. The CDR3 consists of 16 residues. Germline CDR1 reads SGHNT; CDR2 reads YYREEE (reference sequence). The CDR3 is CASSPFQGMERNIQYF. The CDR3 DNA reads TGTGCCAGCAGCCCATTCCAGGGTATGGAGAGAAACATTCAGTACTTC.

The chain recombines TRBV24-1 with TRBJ2-3, with 11 bases that match TRBD2. This CDR3 has 17 amino acids. J was trimmed by 2 bases and V by 4 bases; bases with no gene match: 7. Germline V gene lookup returns CDR1 KGHDR and CDR2 SFDVKD. The CDR3 loop is CATSDPGLAGLTDTQYF. DNA of the CDR3: TGTGCCACCAGTGACCCAGGACTAGCGGGCCTCACAGATACGCAGTATTTT.

The chain carries TRBV6-1 and TRBJ2-7, with 10 bases matching TRBD1. Germline trimming cut 3 bases from V and 0 bases from J; bases unmatched to any gene: 2. The germline CDR1 and CDR2 sequences are MNHNS and SASEGT. The CDR3 spans 15 residues. This CDR3 is CASSDRQGASYEQYF. The CDR3 nucleotides are TGTGCCAGCAGTGATCGACAGGGGGCCTCCTACGAGCAGTACTTC.

The count of this clone is one. The rearrangement uses TRBV3-1 (or the pseudogene TRBV3-2) and TRBJ1-2, with 8 nucleotides matching TRBD1. This CDR3 region has 16 residues. V was pared by 4 bases and J by 3 bases, with 10 bases of the junction left unmatched. Germline V gene sequence: CDR1 LGHDT, CDR2 YNNKEL (reference sequence). For the CDR3, the DNA is TGTGCCAGCAGCCCGACTCCGACAGGGGAGTACTATGGCTACACCTTC. Protein product: CASSPTPTGEYYGYTF.

This clone has more than one count but fewer than ten. The gene calls are TRBV12-3 or TRBV12-4 and TRBJ1-2; no definite D call. This CDR3 has 12 residues. V lost 8 bases and J lost 6, with 13 bases in between. CDR3 loop: CASRGGPHGYTF. CDR3 nucleotide sequence: TGTGCCAGCCGTGGCGGGCCCCATGGCTACACCTTC.

This clone was detected once. In the same sample, other DNA sequences code for this CDR3. The chain has TRBV19 and TRBJ2-7; 8 nucleotides line up with TRBD1. With 5 bases clipped from V and 1 base from J, the junction kept 4 bases outside the gene matches. The CDR3 consists of 14 residues. Germline V gene data show CDR1 as LNHDA and CDR2 as SQIVND (reference sequence). The DNA of the CDR3 is TGTGCCAGTAGTCCCGGGACAGGATCCTACGAGCAGTACTTC. Translating gives CASSPGTGSYEQYF.

CDR3 bases: TGTGCCAGCAGTAGAACTAGCGTGTTCAGCTCCTACAATGAGCAGTTCTTC. Its protein product is CASSRTSVFSSYNEQFF. The rearrangement links TRBV28 to TRBJ2-1, with TRBD2 identical over 7 bases. CDR1 MDHEN and CDR2 SYDVKM come from the germline V gene. With 5 bases clipped from V and 0 bases from J, the junction kept 10 bases outside the gene matches. CDR3 length: 17 amino acids. The full variable domain, with the rest looked up from reference TRBV28 and TRBJ2-1, is DVKVTQSSRYLVKRTGEKVFLECVQDMDHENMFWYRQDPGLGLRLIYFSYDVKMKEKGDIPEGYSVSREKKERFSLILESASTNQTSMYLCASSRTSVFSSYNEQFFGPGTRLTVL.

This clone was picked up one time. This rearrangement joins TRBV29-1 to TRBJ2-1; 9 nucleotides align to TRBD1. Germline V gene lookup returns CDR1 SQVTM and CDR2 ANQGSEA. The CDR3 consists of 15 residues. V lost 6 bases and J lost 7; bases outside the gene matches: 13. The CDR3 reads CSVSPRDREGNEQFF. In nucleotides, the CDR3 is TGCAGCGTATCCCCCCGGGACAGGGAGGGGAATGAGCAGTTCTTC.

This clone appeared a single time. V and J are TRBV24-1 and TRBJ2-2; D gene uncertain. Germline CDR1 reads KGHDR; CDR2 reads SFDVKD. There are 12 residues in the CDR3. The V end was cut by 6 bases, the J end by 7 bases, with 8 bases between. The CDR3 loop reads CATSNIGGELFF. DNA for the CDR3: TGTGCCACCAGTAACATTGGCGGGGAGCTGTTTTTT.

The genes are TRBV28 and TRBJ1-1, with TRBD1 as a possible D gene (6 bases). Trimming took 5 bases from V and 4 from J, leaving 14 bases between them. This CDR3 spans 14 amino acids. In germline, CDR1 is MDHEN, CDR2 SYDVKM. The CDR3 sequence is CASSKRQVFTEAFF. The CDR3 nucleotides read TGTGCCAGCAGTAAACGACAGGTCTTCACTGAAGCTTTCTTT.

CDR3: CASIPDRMNTEAFF. For the CDR3, the DNA is TGTGCCAGCATCCCCGACAGGATGAACACTGAAGCTTTCTTT. The chain has TRBV28 and TRBJ1-1; D might be TRBD1 (6 bases). The CDR3 length is 14 residues. V gave up 7 bases and J gave up 0 bases, with 12 bases separating them. In germline, CDR1 is MDHEN, CDR2 SYDVKM.

The J gene is TRBJ2-1, the V gene TRBV6-5; TRBD1 agrees at 7 bases. J gave up 3 bases and V 5 bases, and 4 bases lay outside the gene matches. The CDR3 covers 14 residues. Germline V lookup: CDR1 MNHEY, CDR2 SVGAGI. CDR3 loop: CASSRGDSYNEQFF. The CDR3 DNA follows: TGTGCCAGCAGTCGAGGGGACAGCTACAATGAGCAGTTCTTC.

V gene TRBV10-1 combines with J gene TRBJ2-1; possibly TRBD2 for D (6 bases). The germline V gene encodes CDR1 WNHNN and CDR2 SYGVQD (reference sequence). The V end was cut by 8 bases, the J end by 6 bases, with 14 bases between. The CDR3 is 13 residues long. The DNA of the CDR3 is TGCGCCAGCGCTAGCGCTGGGGTCAATGAGCAGTTCTTC. This codes for CASASAGVNEQFF.